This entry lists 23 T cell receptor beta chains sequenced from one sample in a study of T cell responses to AZD1222 COVID-19 vaccine. Profiling relied on immunoSEQ multiplex PCR, and the TCRdb table lists in-frame clones only, not all of them. The data show 130,000 or so clones, roughly 93% seen once. Sequencing used peripheral blood, obtained 28 days after the second AZD1222 dose. These receptors were taken from an adult who received the AZD1222 COVID-19 vaccine.

The CDR3 reads CASSEYRVYEQYF. The CDR3 nucleotides are TGTGCCAGCAGTGAATACAGGGTTTACGAGCAGTACTTC. V is TRBV2 and J is TRBJ2-7, with D possibly matching TRBD1 (6 bases). CDR1 SNHLY and CDR2 FYNNEI come from the germline V gene. Deletions cut 2 bases from V and 4 bases from J, with 9 bases between. This CDR3 comprises 13 residues.

The chain recombines TRBV15 with TRBJ1-3, with no clear D. Germline V gene data show CDR1 as LNHNV and CDR2 as YYDKDF (reference sequence). V was shortened by 0 bases and J by 0 bases, with 12 bases between the two germline ends. The CDR3 sequence is 17 residues long. CDR3 sequence (DNA): TGTGCCACCAGCAGAGATTACCCAAGGACCTCTGGAAACACCATATATTTT. This gives the protein CATSRDYPRTSGNTIYF.

The rearrangement uses TRBV6-5 and TRBJ1-4, with D perhaps TRBD1 (6 bases). The CDR3 has 14 residues. Germline assignment: CDR1 MNHEY and CDR2 SVGAGI. V was trimmed by 8 bases and J by 8 bases, leaving 18 bases between them. The CDR3 coding sequence is TGTGCCAGCCGGAGAAGGGGGACTGGAGAAAAACTGTTTTTT. Its translation is CASRRRGTGEKLFF.

This clone was observed a single time. This chain connects TRBV7-9 to TRBJ1-2; tentative D call: TRBD1 (5 bases). The CDR3 has 14 amino acids. V shed 5 bases and J shed 8 bases, with 18 bases lying between them. CDR1 is SEHNR, CDR2 FQNEAQ, per germline (reference sequence). CDR3 nucleotide sequence: TGTGCCAGCAGCCCCCTTCGGGGGATTGGAGGCTACACCTTC. Its protein product is CASSPLRGIGGYTF.

The chain is built from TRBV10-3 and TRBJ1-6, with D hard to call. V lost 6 bases to trimming and J lost 7 bases, with 16 bases between them. CDR3 length equals 15 residues. Germline V gene data show CDR1 as ENHRY and CDR2 as SYGVKD. For the CDR3, the DNA is TGTGCCATCAGGCCATCAGGCAGCTTGAATTCACCCCTCCACTTT. Residues: CAIRPSGSLNSPLHF.

The chain combines TRBV2 with TRBJ1-1, with D possibly TRBD1 on 5 matching bases. This CDR3 has 13 residues. Trimming shortened V by 8 bases and J by 5 bases, and 15 bases separated the two germline ends. The germline V gene encodes CDR1 SNHLY and CDR2 FYNNEI. Written as DNA, the CDR3 is TGTGCCAGCGGCCTCCTCGGGGGGACTGAAGCTTTCTTT. It is translated as CASGLLGGTEAFF.

Written as DNA, the CDR3 is TGTGCCAGCAGCCAAGATAGCGGAACCGGGAGCAATGAGCAGTTCTTC. Translating gives CASSQDSGTGSNEQFF. The chain uses TRBV4-2 and TRBJ2-1, with D possibly matching TRBD2 (6 bases). V lost 0 bases and J lost 6, with 15 bases in between. This CDR3 has 16 amino acids. The germline V gene encodes CDR1 LGHNA and CDR2 YNFKEQ.

J is TRBJ2-4 and V is TRBV15; D gene uncertain. The CDR3 sequence is 16 residues long. CDR1 and CDR2 (germline): LNHNV, YYDKDF (reference sequence). Trimming stripped 6 bases from V and 0 bases from J, with 15 bases between. The CDR3 nucleotides read TGTGCCACCAGTCCGACACGTAGTTTAGCCAAAAACATTCAGTACTTC. It yields the protein CATSPTRSLAKNIQYF.

This rearrangement joins TRBV14 to TRBJ1-2, with D perhaps matching TRBD1 (5 bases). This CDR3 spans 14 amino acids. Trimming took 0 bases from V and 4 from J, leaving 9 bases between them. CDR1 is SGHDN, CDR2 FVKESK, per germline. The CDR3 loop is CASSQDKQAYGYTF. CDR3 sequence (DNA): TGTGCCAGCAGCCAAGATAAACAGGCCTATGGCTACACCTTC.

J is TRBJ1-5 and V is TRBV4-1; D is unresolved. Trimming stripped 0 bases from V and 7 bases from J, with 13 bases between. CDR1 and CDR2 (germline): MGHRA, YSYEKL. The CDR3 is 15 amino acids. CDR3 in amino acids: CASSQDLGVGQPQHF. The DNA for the CDR3 is TGCGCCAGCAGCCAAGATCTTGGGGTCGGGCAGCCCCAGCATTTT.

This clone was seen a few times. This sequence joins TRBV2 and TRBJ2-1; 10 bases are a match to TRBD2. Germline CDR1 reads SNHLY; CDR2 reads FYNNEI. This CDR3 is 15 amino acids long. After removal of 4 bases from V and 6 bases from J, the junction contained 6 bases not matched to a gene. In DNA form, the CDR3 reads TGTGCCAGCAGTGGCTTAGCGGGAGGAGGCAATGAGCAGTTCTTC. Its translation is CASSGLAGGGNEQFF.

J is TRBJ2-1 and V is TRBV29-1; D may be TRBD2 (5 bases). The CDR3 runs 14 residues. Germline V CDR1 and CDR2: SQVTM, ANQGSEA. Trimming shortened V by 7 bases and J by 2 bases, and 15 bases separated the two germline ends. The CDR3 DNA reads as TGCAGCGCCTTACTGGACTTCCCCTACAATGAGCAGTTCTTC. This gives the protein CSALLDFPYNEQFF.

The CDR3 spells CASSDGGQTAFF. The CDR3 DNA reads as TGTGCCAGCTCAGACGGGGGGCAAACAGCTTTCTTT. The V and J genes are TRBV18 and TRBJ1-1, with a possible D match to TRBD1 (6 bases). Germline values: CDR1 KGHSH, CDR2 LQKENI. The CDR3 extends over 12 amino acids. Trimming cost V 5 bases and J 10 bases, with 14 bases left between them. Looking up the rest from reference TRBV18 and TRBJ1-1 gives the full variable domain: NAGVMQNPRHLVRRRGQEARLRCSPMKGHSHVYWYRQLPEEGLKFMVYLQKENIIDESGMPKERFSAEFPKEGPSILRIQQVVRGDSAAYFCASSDGGQTAFFGQGTRLTVV.

This clone showed up just once. The chain is built from TRBV7-2 and TRBJ2-1; 8 nucleotides match TRBD2. The CDR3 contains 16 residues. V lost 2 bases to trimming and J lost 7 bases; unmatched junction nucleotides: 10. Germline V gene lookup returns CDR1 SGHTA and CDR2 FQGNSA. CDR3 in amino acids: CASSLMAGGLLNEQFF. In DNA form, the CDR3 reads TGTGCCAGCAGCTTAATGGCGGGAGGCCTATTAAATGAGCAGTTCTTC.

The V call is TRBV6-5, the J call TRBJ2-3, with D maybe TRBD2 (5 bases). The germline gives CDR1 MNHEY, CDR2 SVGAGI. V was trimmed by 8 bases and J by 8 bases, leaving 17 bases between them. The CDR3 extends over 13 amino acids. The CDR3 sequence is CASQRATDRTQYF. In DNA form, the CDR3 reads TGTGCCAGCCAGAGGGCCACGGATCGTACGCAGTATTTT.

The chain is built from TRBV21-1 and TRBJ2-5; TRBD1 was called by the table and not checked on the DNA. TRBV21-1 is given as a pseudogene. This CDR3 contains 16 residues. The CDR3 sequence is CASSEGAPRRQETQYF. In DNA, the CDR3 is TGTGCCAGCAGCGAGGGGGCCCCAAGGCGCCAAGAGACCCAGTACTTC.

The chain is built from TRBV5-1 and TRBJ1-1, with a weak D call TRBD1 (5 bases). V was pared by 1 base and J by 0 bases, with 10 bases between. This CDR3 spans 15 amino acids. Germline CDR1 SGHRS, CDR2 YFSETQ. The CDR3 DNA reads as TGCGCCAGCAGCTTGCTTGGACAAATGAACACTGAAGCTTTCTTT. Protein: CASSLLGQMNTEAFF.

The CDR3 region is CASRPQWGTYGYTF. CDR3 coding DNA: TGTGCCAGCAGGCCGCAGTGGGGTACCTATGGCTACACCTTC. The chain recombines TRBV27 with TRBJ1-2; no clear D gene. Per germline, CDR1 MNHEY and CDR2 SMNVEV (reference sequence). With 6 bases removed from V and 4 bases from J, the gap between germline ends came to 15 bases. This CDR3 is built from 14 residues.

The chain recombines TRBV15 with TRBJ2-3; D is uncertain. With 5 bases removed from V and 1 base from J, the gap between germline ends came to 10 bases. Per germline, CDR1 LNHNV and CDR2 YYDKDF (reference sequence). The CDR3 contains 14 residues. CDR3 nucleotides: TGTGCCACCAGCCCTCATCATGGCACAGATACGCAGTATTTT. It codes for CATSPHHGTDTQYF. The variable domain in full, with the rest retrieved from reference TRBV15 and TRBJ2-3, is DAMVIQNPRYQVTQFGKPVTLSCSQTLNHNVMYWYQQKSSQAPKLLFHYYDKDFNNEADTPDNFQSRRPNTSFCFLDIRSPGLGDTAMYLCATSPHHGTDTQYFGPGTRLTVL.

V usage is TRBV11-1 and J usage is TRBJ2-3, with D unclear. CDR1 is SGHAT, CDR2 FQDESV, per germline (reference sequence). Trimming removed 6 bases from V and 0 bases from J, with 13 bases in between. The CDR3 runs 15 residues. The DNA for the CDR3 is TGTGCCAGCAGTATAGGACCGATTAGCACAGATACGCAGTATTTT. Translating it yields CASSIGPISTDTQYF.

The rearrangement uses TRBV7-3 and TRBJ1-5; D unresolved. V was clipped by 5 bases and J by 0 bases, with 5 bases between them. Germline V CDR1 and CDR2: SGHTA, FQGTGA. This CDR3 spans 13 amino acids. The CDR3 reads CASSPDSNQPQHF. CDR3 nucleotides: TGTGCCAGCAGCCCAGATAGCAATCAGCCCCAGCATTTT.

This sequence joins TRBV6-5 and TRBJ2-7; 8 nucleotides agree with TRBD1. With V trimmed by 6 bases and J by 7 bases, 8 bases remained unmatched. This CDR3 contains 13 residues. CDR1 is MNHEY, CDR2 SVGAGI, per germline. The CDR3 sequence: CASSGQGKFEQYF. CDR3 coding DNA: TGTGCCAGCAGCGGACAGGGTAAATTTGAGCAGTACTTC.

The chain employs TRBV18 and TRBJ1-2; possible D gene TRBD1, 5 bases. V dropped 4 bases and J dropped 4 bases, with 13 bases sitting between them. CDR1 and CDR2 from the germline V gene are KGHSH and LQKENI. CDR3 length: 14 amino acids. The chain's CDR3 is CASSLDQGFYGYTF. The CDR3 coding sequence is TGTGCCAGCTCACTTGACCAGGGATTCTATGGCTACACCTTC. Full variable domain (rest looked up from reference TRBV18 and TRBJ1-2): NAGVMQNPRHLVRRRGQEARLRCSPMKGHSHVYWYRQLPEEGLKFMVYLQKENIIDESGMPKERFSAEFPKEGPSILRIQQVVRGDSAAYFCASSLDQGFYGYTFGSGTRLTVV.